These T cell receptor beta chains were read from a single sample in a study of early T cells in non-severe SARS-CoV-2 infection. TCRdb independently ran MiXCR on the 5' RACE reads; one entry per CDR3 protein. The table records tens of thousands of distinct CDR3 sequences, about 9.3% of them present only once. Sample: whole blood. The receptors stem from an adult who was a healthcare worker with PCR-confirmed SARS-CoV-2 infection or an uninfected control (not recorded which). The CDR3 runs from the conserved cysteine through the conserved F or W. Fields, in order: CDR3 length, clone size, D gene, J gene, V gene, CDR3 protein, CDR3 DNA. The D gene is left open where the match is weak. Where a row states a size, it is once, few, many or the class of an expanded clone; other rows omit it.

>15|few|-|TRBJ2-7|TRBV7-2
CASSLGASPSYEQYF
TGTGCCAGCAGCTTAGGGGCTAGTCCCTCCTACGAGCAGTACTTC
>21|many|TRBD1|TRBJ2-7|TRBV20-1
CSARDQHPGTGSRGLYYEQYF
TGCAGTGCTAGAGATCAGCACCCCGGGACAGGGAGTCGGGGCCTCTACTACGAGCAGTACTTC
>15|few|TRBD2|TRBJ2-1|TRBV14
CASSQSGSPSNEQFF
TGTGCCAGCAGCCAAAGCGGGAGTCCCTCCAATGAGCAGTTCTTC
>14|few|TRBD1|TRBJ2-1|TRBV28
CASSLSQGAEEQFF
TGTGCCAGCAGTTTATCCCAGGGGGCGGAGGAGCAGTTCTTC
>14|-|-|TRBJ2-7|TRBV27
CASSPPGVTYEQYF
TGTGCCAGCAGTCCCCCGGGGGTGACGTACGAGCAGTACTTC
>13|-|-|TRBJ2-7|TRBV20-1
CSAPGRSSYEQYF
TGCAGTGCACCCGGCAGGAGTTCCTACGAGCAGTACTTC
>17|-|TRBD1|TRBJ2-2|TRBV4-2
CASSPSRDRGDTGELFF
TGTGCCAGCAGCCCCTCCCGGGACAGGGGGGACACCGGGGAGCTGTTTTTT
>14|-|-|TRBJ2-7|TRBV29-1
CSVVAYQHPYEQYF
TGCAGCGTTGTTGCCTACCAACACCCCTACGAGCAGTACTTC
>15|many|-|TRBJ2-1|TRBV5-4
CASSSARRSYNEQFF
TGTGCCAGCAGCTCCGCGCGCAGGTCCTACAATGAGCAGTTCTTC
>16|few|TRBD1|TRBJ2-6|TRBV29-1
CSVLGATGDGANVLTF
TGCAGCGTCCTGGGGGCCACAGGGGATGGGGCCAACGTCCTGACTTTC
>14|many|TRBD2|TRBJ2-1|TRBV10-3
CATRTSGISGEQFF
TGTGCCACGCGGACTAGCGGTATTTCCGGTGAGCAGTTCTTC
>16|-|TRBD2|TRBJ2-4|TRBV28
CASSLWGGRGKNIQYF
TGTGCCAGCAGTTTATGGGGCGGGAGGGGCAAAAACATTCAGTACTTC
>15|few|TRBD1|TRBJ1-2|TRBV29-1
CTVRQGVGSNYGYTF
TGCACCGTAAGACAGGGGGTAGGCTCCAACTATGGCTACACCTTC
>14|few|-|TRBJ1-6|TRBV7-9
CASSFAGTYSPLHF
TGTGCCAGCAGCTTTGCGGGAACTTATTCACCCCTCCACTTT
>12|few|TRBD1|TRBJ2-1|TRBV12-3/TRBV12-4
CASSQEQGEEFF
TGTGCCAGCAGTCAAGAACAGGGGGAGGAGTTCTTC
>14|many|TRBD1|TRBJ2-1|TRBV12-3/TRBV12-4
CASIRSQGAGEQFF
TGTGCCAGCATCAGAAGTCAGGGGGCGGGTGAGCAGTTCTTC
>15|few|TRBD2|TRBJ2-1|TRBV20-1
CSARDRQRGYNEQFF
TGCAGTGCTAGAGATAGACAGCGGGGGTACAATGAGCAGTTCTTC
>14|-|TRBD1|TRBJ1-4|TRBV19
CASSETGGDEKLFF
TGTGCCAGTAGCGAGACAGGGGGTGATGAAAAACTGTTTTTT
>13|many|TRBD2|TRBJ2-1|TRBV7-2
CASSSGTSNEQFF
TGTGCCAGCAGCTCCGGGACTAGCAATGAGCAGTTCTTC
>12|few|-|TRBJ2-1|TRBV29-1
CSVATTAREQFF
TGCAGCGTTGCAACTACGGCGCGTGAGCAGTTCTTC
>15|-|TRBD1|TRBJ2-1|TRBV19
CASTGTGGAYNEQFF
TGTGCCAGTACCGGAACAGGGGGCGCCTACAATGAGCAGTTCTTC
>14|few|TRBD1|TRBJ2-7|TRBV6-2/TRBV6-3
CASSDGTGSYEQYF
TGTGCCAGCAGTGACGGGACAGGGTCCTACGAGCAGTACTTC
>13|few|-|TRBJ2-7|TRBV27
CASSPFSAYEQYF
TGTGCCAGCAGTCCCTTCTCGGCCTACGAGCAGTACTTC
>13|-|TRBD1|TRBJ2-1|TRBV29-1
CSVYRGFYNEQFF
TGCAGCGTTTACAGGGGATTCTACAATGAGCAGTTCTTC
>15|many|-|TRBJ1-1|TRBV10-2
CASSETLGPNTEAFF
TGCGCCAGCAGTGAGACGCTCGGGCCGAACACTGAAGCTTTCTTT
>15|many|TRBD2|TRBJ2-1|TRBV9
CASSVASGPAGEQFF
TGTGCCAGCAGCGTGGCTAGCGGGCCGGCGGGTGAGCAGTTCTTC
>13|few|-|TRBJ1-3|TRBV30
CAWRSAGGNTIYF
TGTGCCTGGAGGTCGGCAGGGGGAAACACCATATATTTT
>16|many|TRBD1|TRBJ2-2|TRBV5-4
CASSPEQGANTGELFF
TGTGCCAGCAGCCCGGAACAGGGGGCTAACACCGGGGAGCTGTTTTTT
>13|many|-|TRBJ2-7|TRBV6-5
CASSECGRCEQYF
TGTGCCAGCAGTGAGTGCGGTAGGTGCGAGCAGTACTTC
>14|many|-|TRBJ2-2|TRBV3-1
CATSRSENTGELFF
TGTGCCACCTCCCGGTCGGAGAACACCGGGGAGCTGTTTTTT
>15|many|-|TRBJ2-7|TRBV6-2/TRBV6-3
CASSQNPGLLGEQYF
TGTGCCAGCAGTCAAAACCCGGGACTCCTCGGGGAGCAGTACTTC
>13|-|-|TRBJ1-1|TRBV6-5
CASSPTVMTEAFF
TGTGCCAGCAGTCCGACAGTTATGACTGAAGCTTTCTTT
>17|many|-|TRBJ2-1|TRBV5-1
CASSLDWEGSPYNEQFF
TGCGCCAGCAGCTTGGATTGGGAAGGGAGTCCCTACAATGAGCAGTTCTTC
>13|many|TRBD2|TRBJ2-5|TRBV9
CASSQGLAETQYF
TGTGCCAGCAGCCAAGGACTAGCGGAGACCCAGTACTTC
>14|many|-|TRBJ2-1|TRBV11-2
CASSVGLTNNEQFF
TGTGCCAGCAGCGTCGGACTCACCAACAATGAGCAGTTCTTC
>15|many|-|TRBJ2-7|TRBV28
CASSLLRTNFYEQYF
TGTGCCAGCAGTTTATTAAGGACAAACTTTTACGAGCAGTACTTC
>14|many|-|TRBJ1-1|TRBV7-2
CASSLVWLNTEAFF
TGTGCCAGCAGCTTAGTCTGGTTGAACACTGAAGCTTTCTTT
>12|few|-|TRBJ2-7|TRBV29-1
CSVASPSYEQYF
TGCAGCGTTGCGAGCCCCTCCTACGAGCAGTACTTC
>13|few|TRBD1|TRBJ1-1|TRBV28
CASRKQGADEAFF
TGTGCCAGCCGTAAACAGGGGGCCGATGAAGCTTTCTTT
>11|-|-|TRBJ2-1|TRBV29-1
CSVEVRDLQFF
TGCAGCGTTGAAGTACGAGATCTGCAGTTCTTC
>14|many|-|TRBJ2-7|TRBV7-2
CASSYGRRSYEQYF
TGTGCCAGCAGCTACGGACGCAGGAGCTACGAGCAGTACTTC
>15|many|-|TRBJ1-1|TRBV29-1
CSGNRDWGTNTEAFF
TGCAGCGGGAACAGGGATTGGGGAACGAACACTGAAGCTTTCTTT
>13|many|-|TRBJ1-3|TRBV7-2
CASSAEHGNTIYF
TGTGCCAGCAGCGCAGAGCATGGAAACACCATATATTTT
>15|many|TRBD2|TRBJ2-1|TRBV20-1
CSAGTSGASYNEQFF
TGCAGTGCTGGGACTAGCGGAGCTTCCTACAATGAGCAGTTCTTC
>15|-|-|TRBJ2-1|TRBV19
CASSIGGGMGGEQFF
TGTGCCAGTAGTATAGGTGGCGGAATGGGGGGAGAGCAGTTCTTC